The T cell receptor beta chain described here comes from a study of shared clonotypes between healthy human individuals (TCRdb year 2020). About the investigation overall: The cohort comprised two women and a few men aged 18 to 49 years. To estimate repertoire size and how much clonotype sharing occurs between individuals, the study deeply sequenced the blood TCR repertoires of several healthy adults. Libraries were prepared and TCR repertoires were sequenced by different laboratories using diverse techniques, in order to increase sequencing depth and limit assay-specific biases. Each donor's leukapheresis produced roughly between roughly 0.9 and 9 billion PBMCs. What the work shows at the level of the full study, not this receptor alone: Because the study included a small number of donors, the genetic and exposure-history diversity represented was limited. Sampling was limited to blood, and TCR repertoires in tissue likely differ from TCR repertoires in blood. Pairwise subsampling led to the expectation that sequencing depth would affect the degree of clonotype sharing among donors.

TCR CDR3 regions were amplified from genomic DNA by multiplex PCR using the deep immunoSEQ assay. Extracted genomic DNA from each cell subset was spread evenly across all wells of several immunoSEQ 96-well plates, with each plate serving as a replicate. For unsorted PBMC, each replicate PCR was loaded with roughly 330 ng genomic DNA, equivalent to tens of thousands of T cell genomes. Genomic DNA from unsorted PBMC was sequenced over ten immunoSEQ deep assay plates. Purified libraries were measured with a Qubit 3.0 fluorometer, size-checked on a Bioanalyzer 2100, and measured again with the KAPA Library Quantification kit. A separate single-read 150-cycle Illumina NextSeq 550 flow cell was used to sequence each immunoSEQ 96-well plate. Turning to the authors' computational methods: Because the immunoSEQ output included only junctional sequences and no quality scores, the filtering could not be the same as the filtering used for full-length reads. To assign V/J genes and CDR3, sequences were annotated against IMGT germline references using PyIR, a Python wrapper for IgBLAST v1.9. Any read was removed if the V/J assignment was weak (E-value above 1e-6), the CDR3 was missing, or the read contained stop codons, out-of-frame junctions, or ambiguous translated residues. A V3J clonotype was defined by an identical inferred V gene, J gene, and CDR3 amino acid sequence. The percentage overlap between two repertoires was calculated by dividing the number of shared unique clonotypes by the size of the smaller repertoire. Three approaches were used to assess repertoire richness: RTK rarefaction, the Chao1 estimator, and Recon v2.1 estimates of unobserved clonotypes. TCRdb mirrors the immuneACCESS table, restricted to in-frame sequences. Some clones are absent from its copies; in checked studies, under half trace to an unresolved V gene, and the reason for the others is unknown. That table is the source of V, J and clone size, and D and trimming were worked out from the DNA. In all, the sample holds about 480,000 clones, and roughly 79% of those were seen once. The leading ten clones occupy about an eighth of the sample.

The table lists this clone with a count of one. It has no known antigen specificity. The sample holds no much larger clone one base away, and base qualities are not on file. V sheds 1 base and J sheds 4 bases, leaving 5 bases between their ends. The CDR3, cysteine through phenylalanine, is 11 amino acids long. CDR3 DNA is the only sequence kept; it has 33 bases, read in frame from the first base. For CDR1 and CDR2, the germline V gene (reference sequence) lists GTSNPN and SVGIG. The donors were healthy, HIV-negative adults with no recently reported acute infections or vaccinations. Every donor was a Caucasian adult residing in Nashville, Tennessee, USA. In the unsorted samples, some 94 million PBMCs were counted, and genomic DNA was extracted using the QIAamp DNA Blood Mini kit. Blood was collected by leukapheresis, and PBMCs were isolated by Ficoll-Histopaque density gradient centrifugation and then cryopreserved in liquid nitrogen vapor phase.

Sequences were obtained from PBMCs. The sequence was collected from a woman between 40 and 55 years old in good health. Some clones in this sample may be carry-over from other donors' samples. The sequence links TRBV30 to TRBJ2-7, with no D gene named confidently. The CDR3 loop reads CAWSDEYEQYF. The sequenced DNA is TGTGCCTGGAGTGACGAGTACGAGCAGTACTTC.